The 23 T cell receptor beta chains below were found in one sample sequenced in a study of T cells after yellow fever vaccination (dated by TCRdb to about 2019). The sample's treatment or condition label, decoded: live attenuated yellow fever vaccine strain. The library was prepared using 5' RACE. TCRdb lists the instrument as Illumina NovaSeq 6000. TCRdb trimmed public reads at Q25 via fastp, called clones via MiXCR and kept in-frame beta chains. Rows merge per CDR3 protein into single entries with the most common DNA and genes. Within this sample are 150,000 to 200,000 distinct CDR3 sequences, with 7% to 10% of them counted one time only. Approximately 35% of the sample goes to the ten largest clones. The input for sequencing was CD8+ T cells sorted from PBMCs, taken 45 days after the yellow fever booster vaccination. All receptors come from a man in his late teens or twenties who received the YFV17D yellow fever vaccine.

This clonotype was detected many times. The J gene is TRBJ2-7, the V gene TRBV27, with D maybe TRBD1 (5 bases). With 5 bases removed from V and 4 bases from J, the gap between germline ends came to 18 bases. Germline CDR1 MNHEY, CDR2 SMNVEV (reference sequence). The CDR3 extends over 15 amino acids. The CDR3 nucleotides read TGTGCCAGCAGTCCGAGACAGCCGGTCGTATACGAGCAGTACGTC. Amino acid sequence: CASSPRQPVVYEQYV.

V usage is TRBV7-3 and J usage is TRBJ1-1; 8 nucleotides align to TRBD1. The germline CDR1 and CDR2 sequences are SGHTA and FQGTGA. With 5 bases clipped from V and 11 bases from J, the junction kept 13 bases outside the gene matches. This CDR3 contains 14 residues. CDR3 region: CASSPGQGIMSAFF. CDR3 sequence (DNA): TGTGCCAGCAGCCCAGGACAGGGTATTATGTCGGCTTTCTTT.

Many counts were recorded for this clonotype. CDR3 sequence (DNA): TGTGCCAGCAGCGTACCCGTTAGCGGACTCACAGATACGCAGTATTTT. It translates to CASSVPVSGLTDTQYF. The chain couples TRBV7-8 to TRBJ2-3; D is possibly TRBD2 (6 bases). Germline CDR1 is SGHVS and CDR2 is FQNEAQ. V was pared by 5 bases and J by 2 bases, with 17 bases between. This CDR3 contains 16 residues.

This clonotype was detected many times. The chain combines TRBV7-9 with TRBJ2-7, with D hard to call. CDR3 size: 11 residues. The germline V and J ends were trimmed by 5 bases and 2 bases, with 4 bases remaining between them. Germline assignment: CDR1 SEHNR and CDR2 FQNEAQ (reference sequence). The CDR3, as DNA: TGTGCCAGCAGCACCACCTACGAGCAGTACTTC. Translated: CASSTTYEQYF.

The J gene is TRBJ2-2, the V gene TRBV12-3 or TRBV12-4, with 12 bases matching TRBD2. This CDR3 has 15 amino acids. Unmatched junction bases numbered 6, after V lost 5 bases and J lost 8 bases. In DNA form, the CDR3 reads TGTGCCAGCAGTCCTAGCGGGGGGGCCGGTGGGGAGCTGTTTTTT. This gives the protein CASSPSGGAGGELFF.

This clonotype appeared a few times. J is TRBJ2-7 and V is TRBV3-2. TRBV3-2 is termed a pseudogene. This CDR3 is built from 15 residues. This CDR3 is CASRADGSVTYEQYV. The CDR3 bases are TGTGCCAGCAGGGCGGACGGAAGTGTTACCTACGAGCAGTACGTC.

This clonotype was recorded a few times. The chain recombines TRBV21-1 with TRBJ2-1; TRBD2 is taken as the D call from the table, unchecked against the DNA. TRBV21-1 is deemed a pseudogene. The CDR3 loop spans 15 amino acids. CDR3 sequence: CASSKEAGDNNEQFF. CDR3 sequence (DNA): TGTGCCAGCAGCAAAGAAGCGGGGGATAATAATGAGCAGTTCTTC.

CDR3 DNA sequence: TGCGCCAGCAGCCAGGAGGACGGATTTACCTACGAGCAGTACTTC. This translates into CASSQEDGFTYEQYF. The V call is TRBV5-1, the J call TRBJ2-7; perhaps TRBD2 as D (5 bases). The CDR3 runs to 15 residues. The V end lost 4 bases, the J end lost 2 bases, and 16 bases lay between the germline ends. Germline V lookup: CDR1 SGHRS, CDR2 YFSETQ.

J is TRBJ2-2 and V is TRBV5-6; D call uncertain. V was pared by 1 base and J by 1 base, with 5 bases between. This CDR3 is 14 amino acids long. Per germline, CDR1 SGHDT and CDR2 YYEEEE. CDR3 in amino acids: CASSLLGNTGELFF. CDR3 bases: TGTGCCAGCAGCTTGTTAGGGAACACCGGGGAGCTGTTTTTT.

This clonotype was observed a handful of times. This chain uses TRBV18 with TRBJ2-5; D is ambiguous. This CDR3 is 12 amino acids long. Deletions cut 8 bases from V and 5 bases from J, with 12 bases between. Looked up from germline, CDR1 is KGHSH and CDR2 is LQKENI. In nucleotides, the CDR3 is TGTGCCAGCGCTACGTCACAGGAGACCCAGTACTTC. It yields the protein CASATSQETQYF.

This clonotype is deemed large. This sequence joins TRBV25-1 and TRBJ2-1; D unresolved. Germline CDR1 and CDR2: MGHDK and SYGVNS. V was shortened by 5 bases and J by 3 bases, with 11 bases between the two germline ends. CDR3 length: 14 residues. This chain's CDR3 is CASSQSDFYNEQFF. In nucleotides, the CDR3 is TGTGCCAGCAGTCAGTCCGACTTCTACAATGAGCAGTTCTTC.

This clonotype has only a few counts. The J gene is TRBJ2-3, the V gene TRBV24-1, with 7 nucleotides matching TRBD1. Germline assignment: CDR1 KGHDR and CDR2 SFDVKD. With V trimmed by 9 bases and J by 2 bases, 4 bases remained unmatched. The CDR3 is made up of 13 amino acids. The CDR3 DNA follows: TGTGCCACCGAGGGGGCCCTCACAGATACGCAGTATTTT. It translates to CATEGALTDTQYF.

There are a few counts of this clonotype. The chain employs TRBV12-3 or TRBV12-4 and TRBJ2-1; the D is unclear. The CDR3 covers 14 residues. Trimming removed 5 bases at V and 10 bases at J, with 18 bases between. The CDR3 bases are TGTGCCAGCAGTCTGCTATCACCTAGAGGAGAGCAGTTCTTC. It specifies CASSLLSPRGEQFF.

The chain combines TRBV4-1 with TRBJ2-4; a weak D match, TRBD2 (6 bases). CDR3 length: 16 residues. V was shortened by 2 bases and J by 4 bases, with 15 bases between the two germline ends. Germline V gene sequence: CDR1 MGHRA, CDR2 YSYEKL. Here the CDR3 DNA reads TGCGCCAGCAGCCAACCTGGGTCGGGACTTAAAAACATTCAGTACTTC. Translated: CASSQPGSGLKNIQYF.

The V call is TRBV25-1, the J call TRBJ1-4, with unresolved D. V dropped 3 bases and J dropped 7 bases, with 21 bases sitting between them. The CDR3 spans 17 residues. Germline-derived CDR1 and CDR2 are MGHDK and SYGVNS. DNA for the CDR3: TGTGCCAGCAGTGACCGCCGGGCGCCCAAGTACACTGAAAAACTGTTTTTT. Amino acids: CASSDRRAPKYTEKLFF.

A few counts support this clonotype. The rearrangement joins TRBV6-2 or TRBV6-3 to TRBJ2-7; D is unclear. Trimming shortened V by 2 bases and J by 5 bases, and 10 bases separated the two germline ends. The CDR3 has 13 residues. Germline CDR1 MNHEY, CDR2 SVGEGT. The CDR3 reads CASSYTIYDEQYV. In nucleotides, the CDR3 is TGTGCCAGCAGTTACACGATATATGACGAGCAGTACGTC.

The table lists this clonotype with many counts. The chain is built from TRBV29-1 and TRBJ2-1; 10 positions match TRBD2. The CDR3 totals 15 residues. Germline V gives CDR1 SQVTM, CDR2 ANQGSEA. The V segment lost 0 bases and the J segment 8 bases; nucleotides outside the gene matches: 7. CDR3 bases: TGCAGCGTTGAAGAAGTTCTAGCGGGGGTTTATGAGCAGTTCTTC. Its protein product is CSVEEVLAGVYEQFF.

V and J are TRBV7-2 and TRBJ1-1; TRBD1 matches 9 bases. Germline CDR1 SGHTA, CDR2 FQGNSA. The CDR3 is 14 residues long. The V and J ends lost 6 bases and 3 bases, in that order; junction bases with no gene match: 5. CDR3 amino acids: CASRSTGGHTEAFF. CDR3 DNA sequence: TGTGCCAGCAGGTCCACAGGGGGCCACACTGAAGCTTTCTTT. Full variable domain (outside the CDR3, taken from reference TRBV7-2 and TRBJ1-1): GAGVSQSPSNKVTEKGKDVELRCDPISGHTALYWYRQSLGQGLEFLIYFQGNSAPDKSGLPSDRFSAERTGGSVSTLTIQRTQQEDSAVYLCASRSTGGHTEAFFGQGTRLTVV.

The rearrangement uses TRBV12-3 or TRBV12-4 and TRBJ2-3; TRBD1 matches at 8 bases. Trimming at V came to 5 bases and at J to 6 bases, leaving 7 bases not matched to a gene. This CDR3 is built from 14 residues. The chain's CDR3 is CASSRDRFSDTQYF. CDR3 in DNA: TGTGCCAGCAGTAGGGACAGGTTCTCGGATACGCAGTATTTT.

The chain is built from TRBV27 and TRBJ1-1; D is ambiguous. Trimming took 5 bases from V and 4 from J, leaving 17 bases between them. CDR3 size: 15 residues. The germline CDR1 and CDR2 sequences are MNHEY and SMNVEV (reference sequence). The CDR3 reads CASSEPRSVGTEAFF. The DNA of the CDR3 is TGTGCCAGCAGTGAGCCCCGGTCGGTTGGCACTGAAGCTTTCTTT.

This clonotype turned up a few times. The V and J genes are TRBV11-2 and TRBJ1-2; perhaps TRBD1 as D (6 bases). CDR1 is SGHAT and CDR2 is FQNNGV in the germline V gene. This CDR3 comprises 17 residues. Trimming took off 1 base at V and 4 bases at J, with 19 bases between the two ends. CDR3 region: CASSLGDTFPWGYGYTF. CDR3 nucleotides: TGTGCCAGCAGCTTAGGGGACACCTTCCCCTGGGGCTATGGCTACACCTTC.

The genes are TRBV6-5 and TRBJ2-2; D may be TRBD2 (6 bases). Per germline, CDR1 MNHEY and CDR2 SVGAGI. The V and J ends lost 2 bases and 5 bases respectively, with 15 bases between them. The CDR3 has 16 amino acids. The CDR3 coding sequence is TGTGCCAGCAGTTACGCGCTGGGCGGGGAAACCGGGGAGCTGTTTTTT. Protein: CASSYALGGETGELFF.

This clonotype came up many times. This chain connects TRBV4-2 to TRBJ1-6; D unclear. V lost 0 bases to trimming and J lost 10 bases, with 16 bases between them. The CDR3 has 16 residues. Germline values: CDR1 LGHNA, CDR2 YNFKEQ. The CDR3 is CASSQEDGSTQSPLHF. The CDR3 DNA reads as TGTGCCAGCAGCCAAGAGGACGGGTCGACCCAGTCACCCCTCCACTTT.